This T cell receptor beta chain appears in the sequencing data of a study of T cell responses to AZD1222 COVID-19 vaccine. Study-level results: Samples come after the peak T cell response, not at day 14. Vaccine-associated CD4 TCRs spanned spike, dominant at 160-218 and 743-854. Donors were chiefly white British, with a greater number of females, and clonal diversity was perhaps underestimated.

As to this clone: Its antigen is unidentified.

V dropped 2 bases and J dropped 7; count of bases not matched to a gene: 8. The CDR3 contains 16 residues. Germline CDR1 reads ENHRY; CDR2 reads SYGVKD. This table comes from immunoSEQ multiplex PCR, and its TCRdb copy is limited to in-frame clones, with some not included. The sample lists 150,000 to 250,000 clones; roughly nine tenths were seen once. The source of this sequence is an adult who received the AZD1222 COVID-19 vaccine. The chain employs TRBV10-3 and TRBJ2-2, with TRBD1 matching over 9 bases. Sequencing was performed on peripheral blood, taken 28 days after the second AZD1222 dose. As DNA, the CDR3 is TGTGCCATCAGTGAGCGTGGGGGACAGGGATTCGGGGAGCTGTTTTTT. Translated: CAISERGGQGFGELFF.